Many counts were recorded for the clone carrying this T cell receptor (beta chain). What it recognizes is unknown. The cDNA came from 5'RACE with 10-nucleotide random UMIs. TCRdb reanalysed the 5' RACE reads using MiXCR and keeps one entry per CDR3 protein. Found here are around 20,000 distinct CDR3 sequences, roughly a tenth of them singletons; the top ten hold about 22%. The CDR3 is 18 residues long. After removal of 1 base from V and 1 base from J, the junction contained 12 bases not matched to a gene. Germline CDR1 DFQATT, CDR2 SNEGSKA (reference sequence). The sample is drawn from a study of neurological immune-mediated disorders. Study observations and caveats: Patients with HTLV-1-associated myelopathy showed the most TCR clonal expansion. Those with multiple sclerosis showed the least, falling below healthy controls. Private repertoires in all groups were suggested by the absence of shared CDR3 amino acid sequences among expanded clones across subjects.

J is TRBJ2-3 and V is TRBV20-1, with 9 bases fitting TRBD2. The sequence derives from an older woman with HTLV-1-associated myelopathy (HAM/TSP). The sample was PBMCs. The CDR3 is CSARVVGGGAAGTDTQYF. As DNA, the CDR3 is TGCAGTGCTAGAGTAGTCGGCGGGGGGGCGGCGGGCACAGATACGCAGTATTTT.